Included here is one TCR beta chain sequence, with context. Its target antigen remains unknown. The junction shows a germline mismatch at one end, possibly a read error. TCR beta CDR3 regions were amplified from RNA transcripts for repertoire sequencing. HTBI primers and the Qiagen OneStep RT-PCR kit were used in a first-round RT-PCR, which was followed by a second-round multiplex PCR, size selection and purification. The libraries underwent paired-end sequencing with 100 bp reads on an Illumina HiSeq2000. For the original study's pipeline: Reads were processed with SOAPnuke, discarding reads with adapters, uncalled bases, mean Phred below 15, or no exact constant-primer or identifier match. High-quality paired reads were merged with COPE v1.2.5. Unique nucleotide sequences were defined as clonotypes and aligned to IMGT TRB V, D and J references using MiTCR v1.1. Analysis was restricted to V-J combinations with a frequency above 0.0001, which covered 99.2% of repertoires. For each V-J combination, a TCR clonal expansion and chaos score was defined as the ratio of F50 clonal expansion to chaos observed in the TCRdist matrix. Welch's t-statistics and random forest were used to narrow the features down to approximately twelve V-J combinations, which were then fed into a naive Bayes classifier. The Morisita-Horn index was used to measure how similar the thyroid and blood repertoires were. TCRdb trimmed the raw reads at Q25, called clones with MiXCR and kept productive beta chains. Each CDR3 protein gets just one entry, which takes the most common genes and DNA from the rows behind it. These V and J calls derive from TCRdb rather than the authors' analysis. The sample profile shows around 1,200,000 distinct CDR3 sequences; less than 45% of them were found once. The ten largest clonotypes hold 11% of the sample.

These data originate in a study of Graves' ophthalmopathy and Graves' hyperthyroidism listed by TCRdb under 2018. About the full investigation: Hyperthyroidism was considered stable if no progression to ophthalmopathy occurred within 18 months of follow-up. In total, 135 blood samples were TCR-sequenced: under 45 ophthalmopathy, approximately 75 hyperthyroidism and roughly 17 hyperthyroidism-to-ophthalmopathy patients. Following sampling, methimazole starting at 30 mg daily was administered to hyperthyroidism patients, and high-dose intravenous methylprednisolone was administered to ophthalmopathy patients. To explore V-J signatures that distinguish ophthalmopathy from hyperthyroidism, a discovery set of 100 patients was enrolled, made up of around 40 with ophthalmopathy and some 58 with stable hyperthyroidism. T-cell repertoires of thyroid tissue and blood were compared in about 6 hyperthyroidism patients. An independent validation cohort comprised about 20 hyperthyroidism patients and 15 to 17 patients who later progressed from hyperthyroidism to ophthalmopathy. The study used signatures of the TCR beta repertoire to tell Graves' ophthalmopathy apart from Graves' hyperthyroidism and to predict which patients would progress to ophthalmopathy.

The investigation overall reported the following: Most of the expanded thyroid clonotypes with a frequency above 0.001 were also detected in blood, and it was suggested that the thyroid immune response may be reflected by blood repertoires. In cross-validation, the 13-signature model distinguished ophthalmopathy from stable hyperthyroidism with less than 90% sensitivity and approximately 81% specificity, while in the test set the corresponding values were about 80% and 75%. In validation, the model predicted ophthalmopathy progression with more than 70% sensitivity and 72% to 80% specificity; eleven to twelve predicted patients were CT-confirmed with GO in a median of about 7.1 months. Sample size was not statistically predetermined, and group allocation was not concealed from the investigators.

Patients with hyperthyroidism were aged 18 to 65 years, had been newly diagnosed, and had a disease duration of less than 2 months. Patients with other autoimmune diseases, uncontrolled infections, pregnancy or lactation were excluded from the study. Clinical symptoms, serum thyroxine, TRAb, thyroid ultrasound and orbital computed tomography formed the basis of the diagnosis. Total RNA was extracted with Trizol reagent and quality-checked on an Agilent 2100 Bioanalyzer. Measured from the cysteine to the phenylalanine, the CDR3 is 11 residues long. Of all the DNA, just the CDR3 is kept, 33 bases in frame from base 1. The germline V gene encodes CDR1 SGHVS and CDR2 FNYEAQ.

The source material was peripheral blood or thyroid tissue (not recorded which). The clonotype originates from an adult man with Graves' hyperthyroidism. This chain is built from TRBV7-6 and TRBJ1-1; a weak D assignment points to TRBD1 (5 bases agree). The CDR3 corresponds to CASSRGGKAFF. The DNA reads as follows: TGTGCCAGCAGCCGCGGGGGAAAAGCTTTCTTC.